The sequence of this TCR beta chain was determined in a study of T cell responses to AZD1222 COVID-19 vaccine. The protocol was immunoSEQ multiplex PCR, while the TCRdb copy is restricted to in-frame clones and leaves out a portion. The sample has over 100,000 clones, about nine tenths seen once; the top ten hold under 3%. Germline lookup yields CDR1 SGHTA and CDR2 FQGNSA. V dropped 5 bases and J dropped 1 base, with 14 bases sitting between them. The CDR3 has 15 residues. The sequencing used peripheral blood, collected 28 days after the second AZD1222 dose. The source of this sequence is an adult who received the AZD1222 COVID-19 vaccine. The gene calls are TRBV7-2 and TRBJ1-2; D ambiguous. The CDR3 nucleotides read TGTGCCAGCAGCCAAAATGGGGTACTTAACTATGGCTACACCTTC. The encoded protein is CASSQNGVLNYGYTF.